This T cell receptor (beta chain) was recorded in a study of blood T cells in healthy people across ages (dated by TCRdb to the mid-2010s). Study-level background: Template switching captured roughly one uniquely barcoded TCR beta cDNA molecule per two T cells in model experiments. Using deep sequencing normalized with unique cDNA molecular identifiers, the study measured how TCR beta repertoire diversity changes with age. For two donors (one aged 18 to 29 and one aged 80 or older), the study analyzed two additional independent replicas of 1 million unique cDNA reads from the same blood draw. To avoid experimental bias, donors of different ages were distributed randomly across sequencing lanes. Four age groups were formed from the donors: young (average about 15 years), middle-aged (approximately 40), aged (roughly 58) and long-lived (more than 75).

Libraries came from 5' RACE. Sequencing took place on an Illumina HiSeq 2500. A second PCR of about 6 to 12 cycles was run with a J-beta primer mix and a sample-barcoded 5' primer. A unique molecular identifier was introduced onto each TCR beta cDNA molecule by a template-switch 5' adaptor carrying 12 random nucleotides. Each sample yielded at least 2.5 million CDR3-containing paired-end reads. The Mint cDNA synthesis kit, primed by a TRBC-specific oligonucleotide, was used to synthesize first-strand cDNA from all RNA. All cDNA was treated with uracil-DNA glycosylase and then went through a first 18-cycle PCR with the universal primers M1SS and BC2_uni_R. For the original study's pipeline: For normalization, 1 million high-quality reads, each with a distinct molecular identifier, were randomly selected from each sample. Instead of being binned into consensus sequences, reads that shared molecular identifiers were thrown out. MiTCR, set to a Q25 quality threshold and the strictest error-elimination algorithm, was used for CDR3 identification, clonotype clustering and error correction. A nonparametric unseen species model with Euler transformation was used to estimate a lower bound on total TCR beta diversity. TCRdb took the public reads, trimmed them with fastp at Q25, ran MiXCR for clone calling and kept in-frame beta chains. Identical CDR3 proteins give one entry, which carries the most common genes and DNA. TCRdb, not the authors, supplied the V and J calls. The sample table contains about 1,800,000 distinct CDR3 sequences; only one count was recorded for 25% to 30% of them. 7.7% of the sample is taken by the ten largest.

This clonotype has just a few counts. Its antigen specificity is not known. Base qualities are not at hand, and no much larger clone is one base apart. Trimming leaves V shorter by 2 bases and J shorter by 0 bases, with the junction holding 21 bases beyond the gene matches. CDR1 and CDR2 were assigned from the germline V gene (reference sequence) as DFQATT and SNEGSKA. From the cysteine through the phenylalanine, the CDR3 covers 23 amino acids. The DNA shown is the 69-base CDR3, in frame from base 1. The roughly 39 donors, aged about 6 to 95 years, were systemically healthy Caucasian individuals from Russia. Ten milliliters of peripheral blood were drawn from each donor into EDTA-treated Vacutainer tubes. Ficoll-Paque density-gradient centrifugation was used to isolate PBMCs, with at least 6.5 million per sample. Total RNA was extracted from PBMCs with Trizol reagent, with at least 6 micrograms obtained per sample. For every donor, flow cytometry on a PBMC aliquot measured the percentage of naive CD45RAhigh/CD27high T cells.

Overall study results and their limits: There was a strong correlation between observed TCR beta diversity and the percentage of naive T cells measured by flow cytometry. As age increased, observed TCR beta diversity per million T cells dropped in a roughly linear way, and a significant reduction was already evident by age about 36. The CMV infection status of donors was not known, potentially confounding age-related changes in expanded clonotypes. Compared with the aged group, the long-lived group had more naive CD4+ T cells, fewer expanded clones and increased TCR diversity, suggesting age selection. Conclusive comparison of naive and antigen-experienced compartments was prevented by the profiling of bulk unsorted PBMCs. Estimates of total diversity based on one million sequenced T cells were considered lower bounds and underestimates.

The rearranged segments are TRBV20-1 and TRBJ2-1, and 14 junctional nucleotides match TRBD2. The receptor's source is a woman in her twenties or thirties in good health. The source material was blood. The nucleotide sequence is given as TGCAGTGCTAGACTCGCCCGGGACAGGGGTCGGACTAGCGGGGGGAGCTCCTACAATGAGCAGTTCTTC. This encodes CSARLARDRGRTSGGSSYNEQFF.